This T cell receptor beta chain stems from a study of shared clonotypes between healthy human individuals. Overall study context: Each donor contributed plates that comprised three CD4 naive, three CD4 memory, two CD8 naive and one CD8 memory. Study-level results: The study found lower generation probabilities in non-shared clonotypes than in those shared by all four donors.

Concerning this clone: Its antigen remains unknown.

CD8 cells classed as naive were CD45RO-negative and positively selected for CCR7, excluding terminally differentiated effector memory CD45RA+ cells. The assay was immunoSEQ multiplex PCR, and TCRdb's table has in-frame clones only and misses some. The sample includes just over 2,000,000 clones, about 95% of them seen just once. V lost 5 bases and J 10 bases, leaving 20 bases between the germline ends. This CDR3 is 14 amino acids long. Looked up from germline, CDR1 is SEHNR and CDR2 is FQNEAQ (reference sequence). The sequence was obtained from a man between 18 and 29 years old in good health. Material for sequencing was naive CD8+ T cells sorted from blood. V usage is TRBV7-9 and J usage is TRBJ1-1; perhaps TRBD1 as D (6 bases). The CDR3 region has the DNA TGTGCCAGCAGCGAGCCGCTTGGGGGCGCCGGAGCTTTCTTT. It is translated as CASSEPLGGAGAFF.